Listed below are T cell receptor beta chains from one sample, sequenced in a study of shared clonotypes between healthy human individuals. Profiling relied on immunoSEQ multiplex PCR, and the TCRdb table lists in-frame clones only, not all of them. The data show about 2.5 million clones, around 92% seen once. Sequenced input: naive CD4+ T cells from PBMCs. The receptors here all came from a man aged 18-30 years in good health. Some clones in this sample may be carry-over from other donors' samples. Both conserved end residues are trimmed from each CDR3. A D gene is named only where the DNA matches it firmly.

D gene | J gene | V gene | CDR3 protein
NA | TRBJ2-5 | TRBV27 | ASSPRGYGETQY
TRBD2 | TRBJ2-2 | TRBV7-2 | ASSLSGRAGELF
NA | TRBJ2-3 | TRBV19 | ASSISGAPDTQY
TRBD2 | TRBJ2-5 | TRBV6-1 | ASSVLAGGRETQY
NA | TRBJ1-2 | TRBV30 | ASSWQPNYGYT
TRBD1 | TRBJ1-1 | TRBV28 | ASIGTGQYGTEAF
TRBD1 | TRBJ2-7 | TRBV6-1 | ASSADRGSYEQY
NA | TRBJ1-5 | TRBV28 | ASSLPGGAQPQH
NA | TRBJ1-1 | TRBV9 | ASSVGNWDTEAF
TRBD1 | TRBJ2-2 | TRBV28 | ASRTGGLNTGELF
NA | TRBJ2-7 | TRBV16 | ASSQFPSVPYEQY
NA | TRBJ2-5 | TRBV7-8 | ASSPQETQY
NA | TRBJ2-6 | TRBV7-3 | ATPPDRSPSGANVLT
NA | TRBJ2-7 | TRBV7-2 | ASSPAGYEQY
TRBD2 | TRBJ2-5 | TRBV12-5 | ASGLVPSSGQETQY
NA | TRBJ2-7 | TRBV18 | ASSPLYEQY
TRBD2 | TRBJ2-3 | TRBV29-1 | SVATSGRGGTQY
NA | TRBJ2-3 | TRBV6-1 | ASSGRAGKKADTQY
NA | TRBJ1-5 | TRBV28 | ASSREKQPQH
TRBD1 | TRBJ2-3 | TRBV10-3 | AISSRQGTTDTQY
NA | TRBJ1-2 | TRBV6-6 | ASREQGPDGYT
TRBD2 | TRBJ2-4 | TRBV11-2 | ASSPGVAGGPKNIQY
TRBD1 | TRBJ1-4 | TRBV19 | ASSMRQGNEKLF
NA | TRBJ2-7 | TRBV5-1 | ASSLAAGSSYEQY
NA | TRBJ1-4 | TRBV7-9 | ASSLHNEKLF
NA | TRBJ2-7 | TRBV30 | AGHRNGMGDYEQY
NA | TRBJ1-6 | TRBV7-9 | ASSLNSNSPLH
NA | TRBJ1-1 | TRBV28 | ASRTNTEAF
NA | TRBJ1-1 | TRBV30 | AWSVGRTEAF
TRBD2 | TRBJ2-3 | TRBV29-1 | SALIQGSGGGTDTQY
NA | TRBJ1-3 | TRBV7-2 | ASSLGTSGNTIY
TRBD1 | TRBJ1-1 | TRBV6-5 | ASSSEGAANTEAF
NA | TRBJ1-2 | TRBV5-1 | ASSFGMTGNYGYT
NA | TRBJ2-7 | TRBV25-1 | ASWTGVEGNEQY
NA | TRBJ2-7 | TRBV18 | ASSPPNGYEQY
NA | TRBJ2-7 | TRBV7-2 | ASSFLSGFLGDEQY
NA | TRBJ1-2 | TRBV6-5 | ATPPGNYGYT
NA | TRBJ1-1 | TRBV6-5 | ASSYKGDTEAF
TRBD1 | TRBJ2-5 | TRBV7-2 | ASSTTGTGGLETQY